This is a list of T cell receptor beta chains from one sample in a study of Ad26.COV2.S vaccination and SARS-CoV-2 variants. Profiling relied on immunoSEQ multiplex PCR, and the TCRdb table lists in-frame clones only, not all of them. The table shows 350,000 to 400,000 clones, with about 88% occurring only once. The material was peripheral blood, obtained in a trial of Ad26.COV2.S vaccine versus placebo. Source of these receptors: a person between 18 and 65 years old who received the Ad26.COV2.S COVID-19 vaccine or a placebo. Both conserved end residues are part of each CDR3. The D gene is left open where the match is weak. Part of the rows lack a size; the others show once, few, many or a class for expanded clones.

CDR3 protein | CDR3 DNA | D gene | J gene | V gene | clone size
CASSPAGELINYGYTF | TGTGCCAGCAGCCCCGCCGGGGAACTGATTAACTATGGCTACACCTTC | NA | TRBJ1-2 | TRBV7-2 | NA
CASSPDGHQPQHF | TGTGCCAGCAGCCCGGACGGGCATCAGCCCCAGCATTTT | NA | TRBJ1-5 | TRBV7-9 | few
CASSLGTGGFTRGAFF | TGCGCCAGCTCTCTAGGGACAGGGGGTTTTACAAGGGGAGCTTTCTTT | TRBD1 | TRBJ1-1 | TRBV5-1 | NA
CASSRTSIYNEQFF | TGTGCCAGCTCTAGGACTAGTATATACAATGAGCAGTTCTTC | TRBD2 | TRBJ2-1 | TRBV18 | NA
CASSEVRTSGNTIYF | TGCGCCAGCAGTGAGGTTCGGACCTCTGGAAACACCATATATTTT | NA | TRBJ1-3 | TRBV10-2 | NA
CASSLGTGSNYGYTF | TGCGCCAGCAGCTTGGGGACAGGTTCTAACTATGGCTACACCTTC | TRBD1 | TRBJ1-2 | TRBV5-1 | NA
CASSLDRRDYGYTF | TGTGCCAGCAGTTTGGACAGGCGAGACTATGGCTACACCTTC | TRBD1 | TRBJ1-2 | TRBV6-5 | once
CASSHRRGVGQPQHF | TGTGCCAGCAGTCATCGGCGGGGGGTTGGACAGCCCCAGCATTTT | NA | TRBJ1-5 | TRBV5-6 | NA
CASSFDRSLYNSPLHF | TGTGCCAGCAGCTTTGACAGGTCCCTATATAATTCACCCCTCCACTTT | NA | TRBJ1-6 | TRBV7-2 | NA
CASSTHGELFF | TGTGCCAGTAGTACCCACGGGGAGCTGTTTTTT | NA | TRBJ2-2 | TRBV19 | few
CASSPGAGGSGTQYF | TGTGCCAGTAGTCCCGGAGCGGGGGGTTCAGGTACGCAGTATTTT | TRBD2 | TRBJ2-3 | TRBV19 | NA
CASSPAGLAGGEEQFF | TGTGCCAGCTCACCAGCCGGACTAGCGGGGGGAGAAGAGCAGTTCTTC | TRBD2 | TRBJ2-1 | TRBV18 | once